The rows below give T cell receptor beta chains drawn from one sample of a study of CD8+CD57+ T cells in acquired aplastic anemia. TCRdb fed the reads into MiXCR, producing one record per CDR3 protein. The table shows hundreds of thousands of distinct CDR3 sequences, with more than 25% occurring only once. Material for sequencing was sorted CD4+, CD8+, or CD8+CD57+ T cells (not recorded which) from PBMCs. All receptors come from a human donor with aplastic anemia. The CDR3 runs from the conserved cysteine through the conserved F or W. The D gene is left open where the match is weak. The listing skips clone size in some rows; elsewhere it reads once, few, many or a size class.

d_gene	v_gene	abundance	j_gene	CDR3nt	CDR3aa
TRBD1	TRBV10-3	many	TRBJ2-5	TGTGCCATCAGTGTGGTGGGTTTCCGGACAGGGGGCCAAGAGACCCAGTACTTC	CAISVVGFRTGGQETQYF
TRBD2	TRBV29-1	many	TRBJ2-7	TGCAGCGTTGGGGACTATTCCTACGAGCAGTACTTC	CSVGDYSYEQYF
TRBD2	TRBV19	many	TRBJ2-7	TGTGCCAGTAGTCCAGCGGGAATTGATACCTACGAGCAGTACTTC	CASSPAGIDTYEQYF
-	TRBV28	-	TRBJ2-4	TGTGCCAGCAGACCCCTCGGGGGCAACCCCAAAAACATTCAGTACTTC	CASRPLGGNPKNIQYF
-	TRBV19	many	TRBJ2-3	TGTGCCAGTAGTATAGGAGGGGTCGGCACAGATACGCAGTATTTT	CASSIGGVGTDTQYF
-	TRBV19	-	TRBJ2-3	TGTGCCAGTAGTATGAGCCCTCTTGGCACAGATACGCAGTATTTT	CASSMSPLGTDTQYF
-	TRBV12-3/TRBV12-4	few	TRBJ1-1	TGTGCCAGCACCCTCGGACAGACCACTGAAGCTTTCTTT	CASTLGQTTEAFF
TRBD1	TRBV2	many	TRBJ1-1	TGTGCCAGCAGGAAACAGGGGACTGAAGCTTTCTTT	CASRKQGTEAFF
-	TRBV25-1	many	TRBJ2-7	TGTGCCAGCAGTGAAATGGGCCCCACGGGGCTCGCCTCCTACGAGCAGTACTTC	CASSEMGPTGLASYEQYF
-	TRBV12-5	-	TRBJ2-1	TGTGCTAGTGGTTTGGTACGAGGGGACGGGCAGTCCAATGAGCAGTTCTTC	CASGLVRGDGQSNEQFF
-	TRBV20-1	-	TRBJ1-5	TGCAGTGCTAGAGATGCGGGGAGGGGGGTTCAGCCCCAGCATTTT	CSARDAGRGVQPQHF
-	TRBV7-9	few	TRBJ2-5	TGTGCCAGCAGCTTTGGAAACGACAGGAAAGAGACCCAGTACTTC	CASSFGNDRKETQYF
-	TRBV7-8	many	TRBJ1-6	TGTGCCAGCAGCTTAGTGGTCGGAAATTCACCCCTCCACTTT	CASSLVVGNSPLHF
-	TRBV7-2	-	TRBJ2-7	TGTGCCAGCTCCCGACGGCGGCAGCATTCCTACGAGCAGTACTTC	CASSRRRQHSYEQYF
-	TRBV9	many	TRBJ1-4	TGTGCCAGCAGCCGTATCGGTGAAAAACTGTTTTTT	CASSRIGEKLFF
TRBD2	TRBV29-1	many	TRBJ2-4	TGCAGCGTTGTCCAGACTAGCGGGTCATACATTCAGTACTTC	CSVVQTSGSYIQYF
TRBD2	TRBV2	few	TRBJ2-1	TGTGCCAGCAGTGTTTCTAGCGGGGGTTACAATGAGCAGTTCTTC	CASSVSSGGYNEQFF
-	TRBV7-9	many	TRBJ1-1	TGTGCCAGCAGCCCCTATCCAGACACGAACACTGAAGCTTTCTTT	CASSPYPDTNTEAFF
-	TRBV2	-	TRBJ1-6	TGTGCCAGCTTATGGAGGGACATAAATTCACCCCTCCACTTT	CASLWRDINSPLHF
-	TRBV7-9	-	TRBJ1-4	TGTGCCAGCAGCATGGGGGCGGAAGAAAAACTGTTTTTT	CASSMGAEEKLFF
-	TRBV15	once	TRBJ1-5	TGTGCCACCAGCAGAGACGGGGGAGAGACCCAGCATTTT	CATSRDGGETQHF
-	TRBV2	many	TRBJ1-5	TGTGCCAGCAGTGAAGGTTTGCGTTCAGGAGGGCAGCCCCAGCATTTT	CASSEGLRSGGQPQHF
TRBD2	TRBV24-1	-	TRBJ2-1	TGTGCCAGCAGTGATTTTCGACTAGCGGGAGGGCCTTTCTACAATGAGCAGTTCTTC	CASSDFRLAGGPFYNEQFF
TRBD1	TRBV5-1	-	TRBJ2-5	TGCGCCAGCAGCCGAAATCCAGGGACAGCCCAAGAGACCCAGTACTTC	CASSRNPGTAQETQYF
-	TRBV7-3	many	TRBJ1-3	TGTGCCAGCAGCTTAACTTTCGGCAACACCATATATTTT	CASSLTFGNTIYF
-	TRBV11-2	-	TRBJ2-3	TGTGCCAGCTCTGACGGCCCAGAAGCAGCTAGCACAGATACGCAGTATTTT	CASSDGPEAASTDTQYF
-	TRBV6-1	few	TRBJ1-6	TGTGCCAGCACGGGGGCCTATAATTCACCCCTCCACTTT	CASTGAYNSPLHF
-	TRBV7-2	-	TRBJ2-1	TGCGCCAGCAGTCCTCTAAGCGGTGAGAAGCAGTTCTTC	CASSPLSGEKQFF
-	TRBV12-3/TRBV12-4	-	TRBJ1-2	TGTACCAGCAGTGCCCTCGTTACAACCTACTATGGCTACACCTTC	CTSSALVTTYYGYTF
-	TRBV7-2	many	TRBJ1-6	TGTGCCAGCAGCCGGTTCCTCAGGGGTTCACCCCTCCACTTT	CASSRFLRGSPLHF
-	TRBV12-3/TRBV12-4	-	TRBJ1-3	TGTGCCAGCAGTTTTACGTCAGCTGGAAACACCATATATTTT	CASSFTSAGNTIYF
-	TRBV5-1	once	TRBJ1-1	TGCGCCAGCAGCTTGGAGGGGGTAGGCACTGAAGCTTTCTTT	CASSLEGVGTEAFF
-	TRBV27	-	TRBJ2-2	TGTGCCGGCAGACAGGGACTAAACACCGGGGAGCTGTTTTTT	CAGRQGLNTGELFF
-	TRBV12-3/TRBV12-4	few	TRBJ1-1	TGTGCCAGCAGTTTATTCTCAGGGGAAGCTTTCTTT	CASSLFSGEAFF
-	TRBV5-1	few	TRBJ1-1	TGCGCCAGCAGCTCAAAATCGACAGGGAACACTGAAGCTTTCTTT	CASSSKSTGNTEAFF
-	TRBV19	-	TRBJ2-5	TGTGCCAGTAGTAGAGGGGGGGGGGTGACCCAGTACTTC	CASSRGGGVTQYF
-	TRBV7-2	many	TRBJ2-7	TGTGCCAGCAGCTTAGTCGTCCGCGAGCAGTACTTC	CASSLVVREQYF
-	TRBV5-1	few	TRBJ1-4	TGCGCCAGCAGCATCGGGACGAATGAAAAACTGTTTTTT	CASSIGTNEKLFF
-	TRBV12-3/TRBV12-4	many	TRBJ1-1	TGTGCCAGCAGTTACCGGTTGAACACTGAAGCTTTCTTT	CASSYRLNTEAFF